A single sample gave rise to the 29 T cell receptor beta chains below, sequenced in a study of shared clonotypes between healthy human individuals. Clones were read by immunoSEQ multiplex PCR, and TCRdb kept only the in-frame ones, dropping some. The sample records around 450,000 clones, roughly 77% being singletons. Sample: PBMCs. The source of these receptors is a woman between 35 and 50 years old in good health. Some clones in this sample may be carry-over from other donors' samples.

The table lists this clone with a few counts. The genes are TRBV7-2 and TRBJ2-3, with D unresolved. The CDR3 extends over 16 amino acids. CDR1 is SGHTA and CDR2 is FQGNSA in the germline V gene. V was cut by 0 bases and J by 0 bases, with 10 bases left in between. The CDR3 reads CASSLAPWRSTDTQYF. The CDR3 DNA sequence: TGTGCCAGCAGCTTAGCCCCGTGGCGGAGCACAGATACGCAGTATTTT.

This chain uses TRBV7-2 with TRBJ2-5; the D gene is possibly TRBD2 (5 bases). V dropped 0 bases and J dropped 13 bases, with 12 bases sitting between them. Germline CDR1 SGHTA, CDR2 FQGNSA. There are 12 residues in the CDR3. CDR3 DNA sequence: TGTGCCAGCAGCTTAGCGCAAGGGAGCGGGTACTTC. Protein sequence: CASSLAQGSGYF.

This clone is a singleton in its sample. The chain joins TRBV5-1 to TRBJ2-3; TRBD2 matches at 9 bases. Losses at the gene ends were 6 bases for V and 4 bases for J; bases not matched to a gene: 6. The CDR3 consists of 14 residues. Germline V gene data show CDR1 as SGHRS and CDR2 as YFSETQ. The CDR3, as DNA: TGCGCCAGCAAGAGCGGGAGGACCGCAGATACGCAGTATTTT. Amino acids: CASKSGRTADTQYF.

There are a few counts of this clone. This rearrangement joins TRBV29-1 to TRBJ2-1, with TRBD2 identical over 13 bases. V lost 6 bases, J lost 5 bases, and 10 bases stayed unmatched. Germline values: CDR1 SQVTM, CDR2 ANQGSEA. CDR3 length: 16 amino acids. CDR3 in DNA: TGCAGCGTCCGAACTAGCGGGAGGGCCACGCACAATGAGCAGTTCTTC. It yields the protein CSVRTSGRATHNEQFF.

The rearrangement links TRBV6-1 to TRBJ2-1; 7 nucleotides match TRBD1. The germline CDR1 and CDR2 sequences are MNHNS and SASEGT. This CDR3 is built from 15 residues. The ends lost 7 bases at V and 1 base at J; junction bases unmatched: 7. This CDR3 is CASKPGQNSYNEQFF. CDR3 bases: TGTGCCAGCAAGCCGGGACAGAATTCCTACAATGAGCAGTTCTTC.

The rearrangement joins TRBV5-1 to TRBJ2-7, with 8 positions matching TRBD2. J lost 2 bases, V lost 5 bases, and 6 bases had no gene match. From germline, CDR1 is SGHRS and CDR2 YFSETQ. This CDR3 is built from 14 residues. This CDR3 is CASRPTSAAYEQYF. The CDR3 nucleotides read TGCGCCAGCAGACCGACTAGCGCGGCCTACGAGCAGTACTTC.

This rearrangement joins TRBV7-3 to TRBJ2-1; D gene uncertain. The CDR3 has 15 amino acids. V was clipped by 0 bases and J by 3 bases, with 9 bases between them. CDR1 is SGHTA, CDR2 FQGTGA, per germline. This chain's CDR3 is CASSLTGDGYNEQFF. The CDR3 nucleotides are TGTGCCAGCAGCTTAACCGGCGATGGCTACAATGAGCAGTTCTTC.

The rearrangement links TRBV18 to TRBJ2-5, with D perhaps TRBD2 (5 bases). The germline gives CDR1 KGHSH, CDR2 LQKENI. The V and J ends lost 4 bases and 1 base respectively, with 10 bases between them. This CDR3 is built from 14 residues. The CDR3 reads CASSLQRSQETQYF. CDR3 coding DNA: TGTGCCAGCTCACTCCAGCGGAGCCAAGAGACCCAGTACTTC.

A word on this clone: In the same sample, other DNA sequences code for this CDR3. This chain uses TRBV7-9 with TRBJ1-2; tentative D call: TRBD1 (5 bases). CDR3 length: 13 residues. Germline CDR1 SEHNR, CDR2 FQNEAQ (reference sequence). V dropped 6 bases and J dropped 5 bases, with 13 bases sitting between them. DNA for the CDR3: TGTGCCAGCAGTTGGACGGGGGAGTATGGCTACACCTTC. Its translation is CASSWTGEYGYTF.

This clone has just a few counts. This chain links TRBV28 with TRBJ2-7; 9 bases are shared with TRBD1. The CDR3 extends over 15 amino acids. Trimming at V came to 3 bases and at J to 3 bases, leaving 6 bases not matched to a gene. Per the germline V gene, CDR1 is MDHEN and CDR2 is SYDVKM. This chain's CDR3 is CASSLAGTGIYEQYF. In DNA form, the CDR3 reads TGTGCCAGCAGTTTGGCCGGGACAGGGATCTACGAGCAGTACTTC.

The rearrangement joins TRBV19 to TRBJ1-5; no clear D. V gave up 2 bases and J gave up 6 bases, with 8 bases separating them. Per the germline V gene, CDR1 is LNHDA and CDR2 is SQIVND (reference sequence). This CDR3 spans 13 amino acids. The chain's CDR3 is CASSIYPVQPQHF. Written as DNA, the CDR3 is TGTGCCAGTAGTATATATCCTGTTCAGCCCCAGCATTTT. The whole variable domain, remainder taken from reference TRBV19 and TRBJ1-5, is DGGITQSPKYLFRKEGQNVTLSCEQNLNHDAMYWYRQDPGQGLRLIYYSQIVNDFQKGDIAEGYSVSREKKESFPLTVTSAQKNPTAFYLCASSIYPVQPQHFGDGTRLSIL.

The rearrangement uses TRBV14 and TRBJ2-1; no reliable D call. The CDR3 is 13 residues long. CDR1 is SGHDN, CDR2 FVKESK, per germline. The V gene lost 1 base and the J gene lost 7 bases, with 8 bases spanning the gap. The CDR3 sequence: CASSQGLGNEQFF. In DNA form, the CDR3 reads TGTGCCAGCAGCCAAGGGTTGGGGAATGAGCAGTTCTTC.

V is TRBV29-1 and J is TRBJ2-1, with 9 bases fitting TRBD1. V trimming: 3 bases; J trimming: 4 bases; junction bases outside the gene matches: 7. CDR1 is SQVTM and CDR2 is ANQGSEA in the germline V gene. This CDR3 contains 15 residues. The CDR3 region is CSVEFIGQGYNEQFF. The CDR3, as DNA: TGCAGCGTTGAGTTTATTGGACAGGGGTACAATGAGCAGTTCTTC.

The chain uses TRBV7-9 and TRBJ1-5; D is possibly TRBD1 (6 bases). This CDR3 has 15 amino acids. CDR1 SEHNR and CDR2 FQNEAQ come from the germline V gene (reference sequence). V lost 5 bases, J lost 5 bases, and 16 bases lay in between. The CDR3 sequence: CASSQDGGHDQPQHF. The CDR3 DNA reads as TGTGCCAGCAGCCAAGATGGGGGGCACGATCAGCCCCAGCATTTT.

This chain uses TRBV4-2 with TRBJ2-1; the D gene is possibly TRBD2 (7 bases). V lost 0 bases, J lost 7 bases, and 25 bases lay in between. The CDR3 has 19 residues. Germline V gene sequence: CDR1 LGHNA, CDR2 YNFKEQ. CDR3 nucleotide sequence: TGTGCCAGCAGCCAAGATGGGGGGGCTAGCGGTCCCCGGGGAAATGAGCAGTTCTTC. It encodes CASSQDGGASGPRGNEQFF.

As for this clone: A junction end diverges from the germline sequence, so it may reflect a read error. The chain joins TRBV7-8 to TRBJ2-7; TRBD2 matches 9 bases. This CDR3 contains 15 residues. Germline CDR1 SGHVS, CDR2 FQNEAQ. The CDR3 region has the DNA TGTGCCAGCAGTCCCCGCGGGGGGGCCTCCCACGAGCAGTACTTC. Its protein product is CASSPRGGASHEQYF.

CDR3 loop: CAWSPRLLIAKNIQYF. CDR3 nucleotides: TGTGCCTGGAGTCCCAGACTACTTATAGCCAAAAACATTCAGTACTTC. The chain uses TRBV30 and TRBJ2-4, with D maybe TRBD2 (5 bases). Germline CDR1 reads GTSNPN; CDR2 reads SVGIG (reference sequence). This CDR3 has 16 amino acids. The ends were cut back, 2 bases at V and 0 bases at J, with 14 bases in the middle.

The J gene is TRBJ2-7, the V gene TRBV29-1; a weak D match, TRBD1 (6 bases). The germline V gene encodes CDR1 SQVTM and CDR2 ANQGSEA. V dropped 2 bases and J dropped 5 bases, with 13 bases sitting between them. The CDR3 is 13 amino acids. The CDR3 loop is CSVETGPADEQYF. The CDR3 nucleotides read TGCAGCGTTGAAACAGGGCCCGCAGACGAGCAGTACTTC.

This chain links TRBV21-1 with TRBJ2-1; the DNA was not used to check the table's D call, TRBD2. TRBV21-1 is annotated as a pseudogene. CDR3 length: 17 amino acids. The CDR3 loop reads CASSKRGWAGVYNEQFF. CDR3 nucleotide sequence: TGTGCCAGCAGCAAAAGGGGCTGGGCGGGAGTTTACAATGAGCAGTTCTTC.

The chain's CDR3 is CASSRRKGTDSGNTIYF. In nucleotides, the CDR3 is TGTGCCAGCAGCCGTAGGAAAGGGACGGACTCTGGAAACACCATATATTTT. The chain links TRBV5-4 to TRBJ1-3, with D tentatively TRBD1 (5 bases). The CDR3 spans 17 residues. Trimming took off 4 bases at V and 0 bases at J, with 17 bases between the two ends. Per the germline V gene, CDR1 is SGHNT and CDR2 is YYREEE (reference sequence).

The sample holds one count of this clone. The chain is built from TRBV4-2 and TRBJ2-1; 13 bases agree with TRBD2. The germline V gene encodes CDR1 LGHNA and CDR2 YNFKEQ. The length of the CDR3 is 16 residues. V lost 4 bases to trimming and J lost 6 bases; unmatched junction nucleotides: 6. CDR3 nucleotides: TGTGCCAGCAGCCGGACTAGCGGGAGTGGCGTCAATGAGCAGTTCTTC. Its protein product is CASSRTSGSGVNEQFF.

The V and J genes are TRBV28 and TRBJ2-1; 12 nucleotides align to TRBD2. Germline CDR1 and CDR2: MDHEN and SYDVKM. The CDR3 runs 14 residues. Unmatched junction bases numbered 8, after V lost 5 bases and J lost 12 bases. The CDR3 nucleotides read TGTGCCAGCAGTCCTAGCGGGAGGGTACCATTGCAGTTCTTC. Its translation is CASSPSGRVPLQFF.

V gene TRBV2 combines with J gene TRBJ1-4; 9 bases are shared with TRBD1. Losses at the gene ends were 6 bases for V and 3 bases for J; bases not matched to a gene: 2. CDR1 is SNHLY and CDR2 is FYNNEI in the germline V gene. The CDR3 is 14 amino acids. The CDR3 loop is CASSGTGSNEKLFF. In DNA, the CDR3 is TGTGCCAGCAGCGGGACAGGGTCTAATGAAAAACTGTTTTTT.

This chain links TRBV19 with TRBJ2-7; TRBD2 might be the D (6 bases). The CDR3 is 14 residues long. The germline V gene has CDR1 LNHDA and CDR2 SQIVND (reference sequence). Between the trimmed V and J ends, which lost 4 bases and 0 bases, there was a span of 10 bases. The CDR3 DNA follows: TGTGCCAGTAGTAGCGGGATCCTCTCCTACGAGCAGTACTTC. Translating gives CASSSGILSYEQYF. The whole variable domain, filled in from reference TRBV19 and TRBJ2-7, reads DGGITQSPKYLFRKEGQNVTLSCEQNLNHDAMYWYRQDPGQGLRLIYYSQIVNDFQKGDIAEGYSVSREKKESFPLTVTSAQKNPTAFYLCASSSGILSYEQYFGPGTRLTVT.

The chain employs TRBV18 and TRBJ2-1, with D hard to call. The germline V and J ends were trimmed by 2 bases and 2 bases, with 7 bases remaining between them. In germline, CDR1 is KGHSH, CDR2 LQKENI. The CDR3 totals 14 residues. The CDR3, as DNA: TGTGCCAGCTCACCATCTGGGGCCTACAATGAGCAGTTCTTC. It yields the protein CASSPSGAYNEQFF.

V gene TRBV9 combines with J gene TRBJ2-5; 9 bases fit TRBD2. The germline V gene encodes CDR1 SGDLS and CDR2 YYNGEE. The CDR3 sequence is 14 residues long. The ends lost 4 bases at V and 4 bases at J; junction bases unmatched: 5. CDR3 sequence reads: CASSTEAGGETQYF. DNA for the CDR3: TGTGCCAGCAGCACAGAAGCGGGGGGAGAGACCCAGTACTTC.

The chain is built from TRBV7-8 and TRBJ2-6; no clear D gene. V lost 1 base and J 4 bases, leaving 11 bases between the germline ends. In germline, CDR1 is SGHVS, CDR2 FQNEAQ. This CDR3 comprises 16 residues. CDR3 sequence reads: CASSLVWKAGANVLTF. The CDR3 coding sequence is TGTGCCAGCAGCTTAGTTTGGAAAGCCGGGGCCAACGTCCTGACTTTC.

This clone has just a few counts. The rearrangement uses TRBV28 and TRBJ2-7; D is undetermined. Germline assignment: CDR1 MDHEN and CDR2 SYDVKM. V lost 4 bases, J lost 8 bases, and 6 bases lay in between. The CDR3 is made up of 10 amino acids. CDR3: CASSSIQQYF. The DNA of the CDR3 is TGTGCCAGCAGTTCAATCCAGCAGTACTTC.

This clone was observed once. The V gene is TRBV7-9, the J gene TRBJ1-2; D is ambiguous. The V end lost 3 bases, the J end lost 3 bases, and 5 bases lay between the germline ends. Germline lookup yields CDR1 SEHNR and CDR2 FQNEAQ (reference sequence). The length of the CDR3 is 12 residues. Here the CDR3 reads CASSFEDYGYTF. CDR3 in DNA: TGTGCCAGCAGCTTTGAGGACTATGGCTACACCTTC.